This T cell receptor (beta chain) was recorded in a study of blood T cell repertoires in COVID-19. Looking at the study overall: Spain, Italy and the United States supplied samples that represented acute and convalescent COVID-19. In each case, the material was cDNA or gDNA derived from T cells, B-cell-depleted T cells, or PBMCs.

This clone has more than one count but fewer than ten. This CDR3 region has 15 residues. The germline V gene encodes CDR1 SGHRS and CDR2 YFSETQ. Between the trimmed V and J ends, which lost 5 bases and 5 bases, there was a span of 16 bases. Clones were read by immunoSEQ multiplex PCR, and TCRdb kept only the in-frame ones, dropping some. Altogether about 120,000 clones are present, about three quarters being singletons, with the ten largest covering under 0.95%. What was sequenced was peripheral blood. V is TRBV5-1 and J is TRBJ1-4, with a tentative D call TRBD1 (6 bases). The clonotype was recovered from a human donor with acute or convalescent COVID-19. The donor label of this sample is uncertain. The DNA of the CDR3 is TGCGCCAGCAGAGAAGTTTCAGGGGCAAATGAAAAACTGTTTTTT. Amino acids: CASREVSGANEKLFF.